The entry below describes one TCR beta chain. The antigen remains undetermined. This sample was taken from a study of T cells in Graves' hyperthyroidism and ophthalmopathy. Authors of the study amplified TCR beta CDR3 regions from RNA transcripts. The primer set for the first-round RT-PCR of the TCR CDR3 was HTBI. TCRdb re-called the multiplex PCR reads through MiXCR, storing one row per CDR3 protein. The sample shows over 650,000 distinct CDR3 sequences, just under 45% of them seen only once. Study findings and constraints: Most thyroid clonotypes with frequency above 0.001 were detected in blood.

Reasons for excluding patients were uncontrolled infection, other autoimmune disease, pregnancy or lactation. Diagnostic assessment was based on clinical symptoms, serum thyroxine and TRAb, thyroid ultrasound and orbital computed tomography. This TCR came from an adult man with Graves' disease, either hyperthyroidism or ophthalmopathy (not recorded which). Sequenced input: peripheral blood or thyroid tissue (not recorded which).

CDR3 nucleotide sequence: TGTGCCAGCAGCTTCCAAGGGGACTCTGGAAACACCATATATTTT. Residues: CASSFQGDSGNTIYF. The V call is TRBV2, the J call TRBJ1-3; the D gene is possibly TRBD1 (5 bases). V was pared by 6 bases and J by 0 bases, with 12 bases between. CDR1 is SNHLY and CDR2 is FYNNEI in the germline V gene. The CDR3 is 15 residues long.